These 7 T cell receptor beta chains were all obtained from the same sample, sequenced in a study of graft-versus-host responses after intestinal transplantation (dated by TCRdb to the early 2020s). Their recognized antigens are unknown. Receptors were amplified or captured by the immunoSEQ multiplex PCR assay. The table comes from immuneACCESS by way of TCRdb, which keeps in-frame sequences with V and J called. Part of the clones is missing from these tables; in studies checked, under half for an unresolved V gene and the rest for unknown reasons. Across this sample there are around 100,000 clones, with around nine tenths seen only once. About 0.25% of the sample lies in the top ten. In light of the paper, this sample's time point label describes: cells obtained before transplantation from donor or recipient. Specimen: unstimulated CD4+ T cells sorted from spleen or lymph node cells, collected before transplant. The receptors shown here come from a human donor who was the organ donor for an intestinal transplant.

The chain carries TRBV5-1 and TRBJ1-4; D may be TRBD1 (5 bases). Trimming took 2 bases from V and 6 from J, leaving 23 bases between them. CDR1 and CDR2 (germline): SGHRS, YFSETQ. The CDR3 has 18 residues. The CDR3 reads CASSLYTGTERGYEKLFF. In DNA, the CDR3 is TGCGCCAGCAGCTTATACACCGGGACCGAAAGGGGATATGAAAAACTGTTTTTT.

The chain links TRBV28 to TRBJ2-5, with 7 bases identical to TRBD1. TRBJ2-7 explains the end of the DNA better; the J call may be wrong. The CDR3 is 14 amino acids. Germline V lookup: CDR1 MDHEN, CDR2 SYDVKM. CDR3 sequence (DNA): TGTGCCAGCAGTTTTCCCGGACAGGCCTACGAGCAGTACTTC. Its protein is CASSFPGQAYEQYF.

This clone was recorded once. The J gene is TRBJ2-1, the V gene TRBV6-5; D not resolved. Germline V gene sequence: CDR1 MNHEY, CDR2 SVGAGI. V was cut by 8 bases and J by 0 bases, with 11 bases left in between. This CDR3 region has 14 residues. The CDR3 DNA reads TGTGCCAGCCGAAGCCATGACTCCTACAATGAGCAGTTCTTC. It specifies CASRSHDSYNEQFF.

The chain couples TRBV6-5 to TRBJ1-2; D call uncertain. CDR1 is MNHEY and CDR2 is SVGAGI in the germline V gene. Between the trimmed V and J ends, which lost 5 bases and 0 bases, there was a span of 10 bases. The CDR3 has 14 residues. The CDR3 sequence: CASSTLRANYGYTF. CDR3 DNA sequence: TGTGCCAGCAGTACGCTTAGAGCTAACTATGGCTACACCTTC.

The V and J genes are TRBV27 and TRBJ1-1, with D maybe TRBD1 (5 bases). The CDR3 runs to 16 residues. Germline-derived CDR1 and CDR2 are MNHEY and SMNVEV (reference sequence). Trimming left V 2 bases short and J 5 bases short, with 18 bases between. The CDR3 sequence is CASSLGGAYKDTEAFF. The CDR3 coding sequence is TGTGCCAGCAGTTTAGGAGGGGCCTACAAAGATACTGAAGCTTTCTTT.

The chain is built from TRBV18 and TRBJ2-7; D ambiguous. V was pared by 3 bases and J by 3 bases, with 18 bases between. The CDR3 totals 16 residues. Germline CDR1 KGHSH, CDR2 LQKENI. The CDR3: CASSPTPGKTDYEQYF. In DNA form, the CDR3 reads TGTGCCAGCTCACCGACCCCGGGCAAAACCGACTACGAGCAGTACTTC.

V usage is TRBV27 and J usage is TRBJ2-2; D is ambiguous. The CDR3 has 16 residues. Trimming took 0 bases from V and 6 from J, leaving 14 bases between them. Per germline, CDR1 MNHEY and CDR2 SMNVEV (reference sequence). CDR3 nucleotide sequence: TGTGCCAGCAGTTTATCAAGTTGGCAGGTGTCCGGGGAGCTGTTTTTT. Protein sequence: CASSLSSWQVSGELFF.